These T cell receptor beta chains were read from a single sample in a study of cytomegalovirus exposure and HLA in healthy donors. The method was immunoSEQ multiplex PCR; TCRdb's version includes in-frame clones alone and lacks a portion of them. This table has 180,000 or so clones, more than 75% appearing once. The sequencing input was PBMCs. The receptors were gathered from a woman in her 30s in good health and CMV-seropositive. CDR3s include the opening cysteine and the closing phenylalanine or tryptophan. The D gene is left open where the match is weak. Size is stated for part of the rows, as once, few or many counts, or as a class when the clone is expanded.

len | j_gene | d_gene | v_gene | abundance | CDR3nt | CDR3aa
15 | TRBJ2-7 | TRBD1 | TRBV28 | once | TGTGCCAGCAGTTTATACGAAGGGACAGCGAGGGAGCAGTACTTC | CASSLYEGTAREQYF
14 | TRBJ2-3 | TRBD2 | TRBV10-1 | - | TGCGCCAGCAGGCAAGCGGGGGAAGGAGATACGCAGTATTTT | CASRQAGEGDTQYF
14 | TRBJ2-7 | TRBD1 | TRBV9 | few | TGTGCCAGCAGCGCTCGGACAGGGAGCTACGAGCAGTACTTC | CASSARTGSYEQYF
13 | TRBJ2-5 | TRBD2 | TRBV29-1 | few | TGCAGCGTTCCCGGGACTAGCGGGGCAAACTTATACTTC | CSVPGTSGANLYF
18 | TRBJ2-1 | TRBD2 | TRBV5-4 | once | TGTGCCAGCAGCAAGCCGAGGACGGGTCCAGGGACTAGGGATGAGCAGTTCTTC | CASSKPRTGPGTRDEQFF
15 | TRBJ1-2 | - | TRBV19 | - | TGTGCCAGTAGTCAAACGACAAGTGCTAACTATGGCTACACCTTC | CASSQTTSANYGYTF
14 | TRBJ2-5 | - | TRBV9 | - | TGTGCCAGCAGCCCTAGCCCCCTGCAGGAGACCCAGTACTTC | CASSPSPLQETQYF
17 | TRBJ2-1 | - | TRBV10-2 | - | TGCGCCAGCAGTACCACGGGGAACGGGGGGCCCTACAATGAGCAGTTCTTC | CASSTTGNGGPYNEQFF
19 | TRBJ1-6 | TRBD1 | TRBV28 | few | TGTGCCAGCAGTACCATTGGACAGGGGCCGAGCTCCTATAATTCACCCCTCCACTTT | CASSTIGQGPSSYNSPLHF
15 | TRBJ1-5 | - | TRBV15 | few | TGTGCCACCAGCAGCGCAGGGTCCCCCAATCAGCCCCAGCATTTT | CATSSAGSPNQPQHF
14 | TRBJ2-5 | TRBD1 | TRBV7-9 | - | TGTGCCAGCAGCTTTAGGGGGCGCAGAGAGACCCAGTACTTC | CASSFRGRRETQYF
16 | TRBJ1-3 | TRBD1 | TRBV7-6 | - | TGTGCCAGCAGCTTAGTTACAGGGGCCACAGGAAACACCATATATTTT | CASSLVTGATGNTIYF
12 | TRBJ2-1 | TRBD1 | TRBV28 | - | TGTGCCAGCAGTTTAAAGGGACAGGGGCAGTTCTTC | CASSLKGQGQFF
15 | TRBJ1-6 | TRBD1 | TRBV5-1 | - | TGCGCCAGCAGCTTGGCGGGACAGGGTAATTCACCCCTCCACTTT | CASSLAGQGNSPLHF
14 | TRBJ2-1 | - | TRBV18 | - | TGTGCCAGCTCACCACCGGAGGGCCACAATGAGCAGTTCTTC | CASSPPEGHNEQFF
13 | TRBJ2-7 | - | TRBV9 | - | TGTGCCAGCAGCGGTGGGGGGACCTACGAGCAGTACTTC | CASSGGGTYEQYF
14 | TRBJ1-5 | TRBD1 | TRBV7-6 | - | TGTGCCAGCAACCTAGACAGGGGGACTCAGCCCCAGCATTTT | CASNLDRGTQPQHF
16 | TRBJ1-2 | - | TRBV4-2 | - | TGTGCCAGCAGCCAAGATTGGGGACAAATAAACTATGGCTACACCTTC | CASSQDWGQINYGYTF
11 | TRBJ1-4 | - | TRBV28 | - | TGTGCCAGCAGTTCCCCCCACGGGCTGTTTTTT | CASSSPHGLFF
15 | TRBJ2-1 | TRBD1 | TRBV5-1 | - | TGCGCCAGCAGCTTCCGGGACAGGAAGATTAATGAGCAGTTCTTC | CASSFRDRKINEQFF
15 | TRBJ1-6 | - | TRBV6-5 | - | TGTGCCAGCAGTCCCTCACAGGCCTATAATTCACCCCTCCACTTT | CASSPSQAYNSPLHF
18 | TRBJ2-4 | - | TRBV11-2 | - | TGTGCCAGCAGCTTAGATATGGACAGCGCCCTAGCCAAAAACATTCAGTACTTC | CASSLDMDSALAKNIQYF
16 | TRBJ2-7 | TRBD2 | TRBV19 | - | TGTGCCAGTAGTACCCTCCAGACTAGCGGGGCTTCCGAGCAGTACTTC | CASSTLQTSGASEQYF
15 | TRBJ2-7 | - | TRBV7-2 | - | TGTGCCAGCAGCCTCCGGGACTCAGGCCCCTACGAGCAGTACTTC | CASSLRDSGPYEQYF
16 | TRBJ2-1 | TRBD2 | TRBV27 | - | TGTGCCAGCAGAGGGCTTAGCGGGGAGGACTACAATGAGCAGTTCTTC | CASRGLSGEDYNEQFF
14 | TRBJ2-2 | - | TRBV2 | - | TGTGCCAGCAGTGAAGTAAGGCTAGCGGGGGAGCTGTTTTTT | CASSEVRLAGELFF
15 | TRBJ2-7 | - | TRBV4-2 | few | TGTGCCAGCAGCCAAGGACGGTTAGCTTCCTACGAGCAGTACTTC | CASSQGRLASYEQYF
12 | TRBJ2-1 | TRBD1 | TRBV5-5 | once | TGTGCCAGCAGCTTGAACGGGACAGCGAAGATCTTC | CASSLNGTAKIF
16 | TRBJ1-4 | - | TRBV28 | once | TGTGCCAGCAGTTCCCTGGACAGTGCAACTAATGAAAAACTGTTTTTT | CASSSLDSATNEKLFF
15 | TRBJ2-7 | - | TRBV7-6 | - | TGTGCCAGCAGCCCCCGGGTAGGGCAGGGCTACGAGCAGTACTTC | CASSPRVGQGYEQYF
13 | TRBJ2-2 | - | TRBV7-9 | - | TGCTCGAAAAGGACTCCGAACACCGGGGAGCTGTTTTTT | CSKRTPNTGELFF